This record covers a single T cell receptor beta chain. The antigen is not known. The germline V gene has CDR1 DFQATT and CDR2 SNEGSKA (reference sequence). V lost 1 base to trimming and J lost 10 bases, with 5 bases between them. This CDR3 has 10 residues. The PCR employed 60 Vbeta primers together with 13 Jbeta primers. Clones were read by immunoSEQ multiplex PCR, and TCRdb kept only the in-frame ones, dropping some. The sample records 210,000 or so clones, around 89% being singletons. These data belong to a study of cytomegalovirus exposure and HLA in healthy donors. Study outcomes and limitations: The authors excluded some V segments, including TRBV6-2 and TRBV6-3, as indistinguishable.

The sequence derives from a woman aged 18-29 years in good health and CMV-seronegative. This chain uses TRBV20-1 with TRBJ2-1; D is ambiguous. Specimen: PBMCs. In DNA, the CDR3 is TGCAGTGCTAGAGGCCGGGAGCAGTTCTTC. Protein: CSARGREQFF.